This is a list of T cell receptor beta chains from one sample in a study of blood T cell repertoires in COVID-19. TCRdb keeps only in-frame clones here, not all; method: immunoSEQ multiplex PCR. This table holds about 160,000 clones, 70% to 85% found once. The source material was peripheral blood. The receptors originated from a woman of 80 years or more with acute or convalescent COVID-19. The CDR3 runs from the conserved cysteine through the conserved F or W. A D gene is named only where the DNA matches it firmly. Some rows have no size entry. The others give once, few or many, or a class for an expanded clone.

j_call,clone_size,d_call,v_call,cdr3_aa,cdr3_nt
TRBJ2-2,.,.,TRBV29-1,CSAQGFSNTGELFF,TGCAGCGCGCAGGGATTCTCGAACACCGGGGAGCTGTTTTTT
TRBJ2-1,.,TRBD1,TRBV27,CASSFLDRGTYNEQFF,TGTGCCAGCAGTTTCTTGGACAGGGGGACCTACAATGAGCAGTTCTTC
TRBJ2-3,.,.,TRBV14,CASSQTHTQYF,TGTGCCAGCAGCCAAACACATACGCAGTATTTT
TRBJ2-7,.,TRBD2,TRBV7-2,CASSRGASGNGEQYF,TGTGCCAGCAGCCGTGGGGCTAGCGGGAATGGCGAGCAGTACTTC
TRBJ2-3,few,.,TRBV12-1,CASTYEDRDRGKDTQYF,TGTGCCAGCACCTATGAGGACCGGGACAGGGGGAAAGATACGCAGTATTTT
TRBJ2-5,.,.,TRBV7-7,CASSSSGLETQYF,TGTGCCAGCAGCTCAAGCGGTCTAGAGACCCAGTACTTC
TRBJ1-1,.,TRBD1,TRBV27,CASSLDRDNTEAFF,TGTGCCAGCAGTCTGGACAGGGATAACACTGAAGCTTTCTTT
TRBJ2-7,.,.,TRBV5-1,CASSLFLSANSGEGYEQYF,TGCGCCAGCAGCTTGTTTCTTTCGGCTAACTCGGGAGAGGGCTACGAGCAGTACTTC
TRBJ2-7,.,TRBD2,TRBV5-4,CASSLEGGGTYEQYF,TGTGCCAGCAGCTTGGAAGGCGGGGGGACCTACGAGCAGTACTTC
TRBJ2-1,.,TRBD1,TRBV30,CAWSFRDRDYNEQFF,TGTGCCTGGAGCTTCCGGGACAGGGATTACAATGAGCAGTTCTTC
TRBJ2-1,once,TRBD1,TRBV4-1,CASSQEQGSSYNEQFF,TGCGCCAGCAGCCAAGAACAGGGGAGCTCCTACAATGAGCAGTTCTTC
TRBJ1-6,.,TRBD1,TRBV5-6,CASSLVQGASYNSPLHF,TGTGCCAGCAGCTTGGTTCAGGGGGCCTCCTATAATTCACCCCTCCACTTT
TRBJ2-7,.,TRBD2,TRBV19,CASSPLLAGARYEQYF,TGTGCCAGTAGCCCCTTACTAGCGGGAGCTCGGTACGAGCAGTACTTC
TRBJ1-2,.,.,TRBV29-1,CSVGQLIYGYTF,TGCAGCGTAGGACAGCTTATCTATGGCTACACCTTC
TRBJ2-2,once,.,TRBV27,CASSFQGNTGELFF,TGTGCCAGCAGTTTTCAGGGGAACACCGGGGAGCTGTTTTTT
TRBJ2-1,.,.,TRBV4-1,CASSQDLGVRLGNEQFF,TGCGCCAGCAGCCAAGATTTAGGGGTACGGCTTGGCAATGAGCAGTTCTTC
TRBJ2-7,few,.,TRBV7-8,CASSLARQGRREQYF,TGTGCCAGCAGCTTAGCGCGGCAGGGCCGTCGGGAGCAGTACTTC
TRBJ1-2,.,TRBD1,TRBV6-5,CASSRDRGPGGYTF,TGTGCCAGCAGTCGGGACAGGGGCCCTGGTGGCTACACCTTC
TRBJ1-2,few,TRBD1,TRBV30,CAWSVIDRGYGYTF,TGTGCCTGGAGTGTAATAGACAGGGGATATGGCTACACCTTC
TRBJ1-1,once,TRBD1,TRBV29-1,CSVDRVGTEAFF,TGCAGCGTGGACAGGGTAGGAACTGAAGCTTTCTTT
TRBJ2-3,once,.,TRBV2,CASEIRGTQYF,TGTGCCAGCGAGATCCGCGGTACGCAGTATTTT
TRBJ1-1,.,.,TRBV5-1,CASSLLPGQENTEAFF,TGCGCCAGCAGCTTACTTCCGGGACAAGAGAACACTGAAGCTTTCTTT
TRBJ1-1,.,TRBD1,TRBV12-3/TRBV12-4,CASRSGGTEAFF,TGTGCCAGCAGATCAGGGGGTACTGAAGCTTTCTTT
TRBJ1-2,.,TRBD1,TRBV3-1/TRBV3-2,CASSQGDRFYGYTF,TGTGCCAGCAGCCAAGGGGACAGATTCTATGGCTACACCTTC
TRBJ2-1,once,TRBD1,TRBV12-3/TRBV12-4,CASSWDSYNEQFF,TGTGCCAGCAGTTGGGACAGCTACAATGAGCAGTTCTTC
TRBJ2-7,.,TRBD2,TRBV30,CAWIGPAGGPLEQYF,TGTGCCTGGATCGGACCTGCGGGAGGGCCTCTCGAGCAGTACTTC
TRBJ2-3,.,TRBD2,TRBV6-4,CASLIAGSTDTQYF,TGTGCCAGCCTCATAGCGGGAAGCACAGATACGCAGTATTTT
TRBJ2-2,.,TRBD1,TRBV19,CASSLQGAAYTGELFF,TGTGCCAGTAGTCTACAGGGGGCCGCCTACACCGGGGAGCTGTTTTTT
TRBJ2-7,.,TRBD1,TRBV27,CASSITPGTVSYEQYF,TGTGCCAGCAGTATAACTCCCGGGACAGTATCCTACGAGCAGTACTTC
TRBJ2-3,few,.,TRBV2,CASSNLGPGGTDTQYF,TGTGCCAGCTCTAATTTGGGCCCCGGCGGCACAGATACGCAGTATTTT
TRBJ2-5,.,.,TRBV5-1,CASSLSASIETQYF,TGCGCCAGCAGCTTGTCGGCTAGCATAGAGACCCAGTACTTC
TRBJ2-7,.,TRBD1,TRBV6-1,CASSEQGVSYEQYF,TGTGCCAGCAGTGAGCAGGGGGTTTCCTACGAGCAGTACTTC
TRBJ2-1,.,.,TRBV7-8,CASSLLANEQFF,TGTGCCAGCAGCTTACTTGCGAATGAGCAGTTCTTC
TRBJ2-7,.,.,TRBV30,CACTGYSLYGEQYF,TGTGCCTGCACAGGGTACTCCTTGTATGGCGAGCAGTACTTC
TRBJ2-7,once,TRBD2,TRBV9,CASSVGASGRAHEQYF,TGTGCCAGCAGCGTAGGCGCTAGCGGGAGGGCCCACGAGCAGTACTTC
TRBJ2-7,.,TRBD1,TRBV5-4,CASSLTGTVYEQYF,TGTGCCAGCAGTCTGACAGGGACGGTTTACGAGCAGTACTTC
TRBJ2-7,.,.,TRBV6-2/TRBV6-3,CASSYLAATGEQYF,TGTGCCAGCAGTTATTTAGCCGCAACCGGGGAGCAGTACTTC
TRBJ2-6,.,.,TRBV2,CASTTGWGANVLTF,TGTGCCAGCACTACAGGGTGGGGGGCCAACGTCCTGACTTTC
TRBJ1-2,.,TRBD1,TRBV4-1,CASSLGGQGMSGYTF,TGCGCCAGCAGCCTTGGGGGACAGGGGATGTCTGGCTACACCTTC
TRBJ2-1,.,.,TRBV5-4,CASSPGQSYNEQFF,TGTGCCAGCAGCCCAGGACAGTCCTACAATGAGCAGTTCTTC
TRBJ1-5,few,.,TRBV3-1/TRBV3-2,CASSPEGGGVLLSNQPQHF,TGTGCCAGCAGCCCGGAGGGGGGGGGCGTTTTATTAAGCAATCAGCCCCAGCATTTT
TRBJ1-6,.,TRBD1,TRBV27,CASSLLRTGDNSPLHF,TGTGCCAGCAGTCTACTCCGAACAGGGGATAATTCACCCCTCCACTTT
TRBJ2-7,.,TRBD2,TRBV5-6,CASSPMGTSGAYEQYF,TGTGCCAGCAGCCCGATGGGTACTAGCGGAGCCTACGAGCAGTACTTC
TRBJ2-1,.,TRBD2,TRBV27,CASRSNLAGGSEQFF,TGTGCCAGCAGGTCTAACTTAGCGGGAGGGAGTGAGCAGTTCTTC
TRBJ1-1,.,.,TRBV29-1,CSVHGGLSKTEAFF,TGCAGCGTCCATGGGGGCCTCTCAAAGACTGAAGCTTTCTTT
TRBJ2-6,.,.,TRBV29-1,CSVTSSGANVLTF,TGCAGCGTAACAAGCTCTGGGGCCAACGTCCTGACTTTC
TRBJ2-7,.,TRBD2,TRBV3-1/TRBV3-2,CASSHEVLGLPDAF,TGTGCCAGCAGCCATGAGGTACTGGGACTACCCGATGCGTTC
TRBJ1-2,.,.,TRBV30,CAWSIRENYGYTF,TGTGCCTGGAGCATACGGGAGAACTATGGCTACACCTTC
TRBJ2-7,.,.,TRBV12-3/TRBV12-4,CASRAGTYEQYF,TGTGCCAGCAGGGCCGGGACCTACGAGCAGTACTTC
TRBJ1-1,.,.,TRBV11-2,CASSLEKGRGAFF,TGTGCCAGCAGCTTAGAAAAAGGTAGAGGAGCTTTCTTT
TRBJ2-5,.,TRBD2,TRBV9,CASTLSGGSGETQYF,TGTGCCAGCACCCTCTCCGGGGGGTCGGGAGAGACCCAGTACTTC
TRBJ2-7,.,TRBD1,TRBV11-2,CASSLGTGIDEQYF,TGTGCCAGCAGCTTAGGGACAGGGATCGACGAGCAGTACTTC
TRBJ2-3,once,.,TRBV9,CASSSMGSFTDTQYF,TGTGCCAGCAGCTCTATGGGCTCGTTCACAGATACGCAGTATTTT
TRBJ2-1,.,TRBD2,TRBV13,CASSWRGKNEQFF,TGTGCCAGCAGCTGGCGGGGGAAAAATGAGCAGTTCTTC
TRBJ1-2,few,TRBD1,TRBV12-5,CASGLGDRAGYTF,TGTGCTAGTGGTTTGGGGGACAGGGCTGGCTACACCTTC
TRBJ2-1,.,TRBD2,TRBV25-1,CASSDDGAGGPHNEQFF,TGTGCCAGCAGTGATGATGGGGCGGGAGGGCCCCACAATGAGCAGTTCTTC
TRBJ2-1,.,TRBD2,TRBV27,CASSFGLAGAGSYNEQFF,TGTGCCAGCAGTTTCGGACTAGCGGGAGCGGGGTCCTACAATGAGCAGTTCTTC
TRBJ2-4,.,.,TRBV5-8,CASSLVGAAKNIQYF,TGTGCCAGCAGCTTGGTAGGGGCCGCCAAAAACATTCAGTACTTC
TRBJ2-3,.,.,TRBV21-1,CASSKNSGRATDTQYF,TGTGCCAGCAGCAAAAATAGCGGGAGGGCCACAGATACGCAGTATTTT
TRBJ2-6,.,TRBD2,TRBV11-2,CASSLWTSGHSGANVLTF,TGTGCCAGCAGCCTATGGACTAGCGGCCACTCTGGGGCCAACGTCCTGACTTTC